Reported below is one T cell receptor beta chain. The CDR3 consists of 14 residues. The V and J ends lost 0 bases and 4 bases respectively, with 8 bases between them. The germline CDR1 and CDR2 sequences are ENHRY and SYGVKD. This entry belongs to a study of blood T cell repertoires in COVID-19. As for the study in general: PBMCs, B-cell-depleted T cells, or T cells were the source of the cDNA or gDNA that made up the material.

Authors' processing steps: Using reference gene primer amplification, nucleated cell counts were estimated. Some clones are missing from TCRdb's copy, which holds only in-frame ones; the method was immunoSEQ multiplex PCR. The D gene and trimming were derived from the DNA, and the V and J assignments and clone size from that table. Of roughly 120,000 clones detected, approximately 87% appear once; the ten largest clones hold roughly 2.4%. Source material: peripheral blood. The receptor's source is a man aged 30 to 45 with acute or convalescent COVID-19. The V call is TRBV10-3, the J call TRBJ2-3; D might be TRBD2 (6 bases). The CDR3: CAISESAGSDTQYF. DNA of the CDR3: TGTGCCATCAGTGAGTCGGCGGGATCAGATACGCAGTATTTT.